The 8 T cell receptor beta chains below all came from one sample that was sequenced in a study of blood T cell repertoires in COVID-19 (dated by TCRdb to about 2020). The library came from the immunoSEQ multiplex PCR assay. Sourced from immuneACCESS, this table was stored by TCRdb with only in-frame sequences that have V and J called. A share of the clones is absent; for the studies checked, an unresolved V gene accounts for under half, and the remainder has no known explanation. Present in this sample are 200,000 to 250,000 clones, roughly four fifths of which were seen just once. Around 3.4% of the sample lies in the top ten. Sequencing was performed on PBMCs or T cells enriched from blood (not recorded which). The receptors were sampled from a woman in her sixties or seventies who had recovered from COVID-19.

J is TRBJ2-3 and V is TRBV5-1; 8 bases fit TRBD1. Trimming took 1 base from V and 11 from J; bases not matched to a gene: 12. Germline CDR1 and CDR2: SGHRS and YFSETQ. This CDR3 is 15 amino acids long. The CDR3 DNA reads as TGCGCCAGCAGCTTGACCGGACAGGGCGAATCAAGGCAGTATTTT. It encodes CASSLTGQGESRQYF.

This rearrangement joins TRBV6-5 to TRBJ1-4, with TRBD1 matching over 10 bases. V shed 8 bases and J 8 bases; nucleotides not matched to a gene: 2. Per germline, CDR1 MNHEY and CDR2 SVGAGI. The CDR3 consists of 12 residues. CDR3 bases: TGTGCCAGCCGGGACAGGGGCGAAAAACTGTTTTTT. Encoded protein: CASRDRGEKLFF.

The chain couples TRBV11-3 to TRBJ2-2; 13 bases are shared with TRBD2. V trimming: 5 bases; J trimming: 5 bases; junction bases outside the gene matches: 8. The CDR3 is made up of 17 amino acids. In germline, CDR1 is SGHNT, CDR2 YENEEA. The CDR3 DNA sequence: TGTGCCAGCAGCGTCCAACTAGCGGGAGGGCGGACCGGGGAGCTGTTTTTT. Amino acid sequence: CASSVQLAGGRTGELFF.

This chain links TRBV7-2 with TRBJ2-2; D possibly corresponds to TRBD2 (6 bases). V was clipped by 10 bases and J by 1 base, with 13 bases between them. Germline V CDR1 and CDR2: SGHTA, FQGNSA. There are 14 residues in the CDR3. CDR3 coding DNA: TGTGCCACCTACGGGACTGTGAACACCGGGGAGCTGTTTTTT. The encoded protein is CATYGTVNTGELFF.

J is TRBJ1-2 and V is TRBV11-1; 7 bases match TRBD1. With 2 bases clipped from V and 4 bases from J, the junction kept 7 bases outside the gene matches. This CDR3 contains 15 residues. Germline values: CDR1 SGHAT, CDR2 FQDESV (reference sequence). The DNA of the CDR3 is TGTGCCAGCAGCTTATATGGTACAGGGGTCTATGGCTACACCTTC. Its protein product is CASSLYGTGVYGYTF.

DNA for the CDR3: TGTGCCATCAGGGGACCGGGACAGGGGAACGAGCAGTACTTC. This codes for CAIRGPGQGNEQYF. The chain combines TRBV10-3 with TRBJ2-7; TRBD1 agrees at 10 bases. CDR3 size: 14 residues. V shed 6 bases and J 5 bases; nucleotides not matched to a gene: 7. Germline lookup yields CDR1 ENHRY and CDR2 SYGVKD.

This sequence joins TRBV6-2 or TRBV6-3 and TRBJ2-3; possible D gene TRBD2, 5 bases. The V end was cut by 6 bases, the J end by 2 bases, with 6 bases between. The V gene's germline CDR1 is MNHEY and CDR2 SVGEGT. This CDR3 is 12 amino acids long. CDR3 in DNA: TGTGCCAGCAGCGGACTCACAGATACGCAGTATTTT. It translates to CASSGLTDTQYF.

This clone was picked up one time. The V call is TRBV5-5, the J call TRBJ1-3; tentatively, D is TRBD1 (6 bases). CDR3 size: 12 residues. Trimming removed 3 bases at V and 7 bases at J, with 8 bases between. In germline, CDR1 is SGHKS, CDR2 YYEKEE (reference sequence). For the CDR3, the DNA is TGTGCCAGCAGCTGGACAGAGAACACCATATATTTT. Protein sequence: CASSWTENTIYF. The entire variable domain, with the rest obtained from reference TRBV5-5 and TRBJ1-3, is as follows: DAGVTQSPTHLIKTRGQQVTLRCSPISGHKSVSWYQQVLGQGPQFIFQYYEKEERGRGNFPDRFSARQFPNYSSELNVNALLLGDSALYLCASSWTENTIYFGEGSWLTVV.